The 10 T cell receptor beta chains below all came from one sample that was sequenced in a study of PD-1 blockade in classical Hodgkin lymphoma. Using immunoSEQ multiplex PCR, the repertoire was profiled, and TCRdb retains in-frame clones only, with some absent. The sample yields under 25,000 clones, 81% seen once. Specified time point: cycle 4 day 1 (C4D1), after around six weeks of nivolumab. Following autologous stem cell transplantation, relapse occurred in every patient, and exposure to brentuximab vedotin varied. The sequenced sample was peripheral blood mononuclear cells (PBMCs), obtained before the fourth cycle of nivolumab. Source of these receptors: a human donor with classical Hodgkin lymphoma.

J is TRBJ1-6 and V is TRBV28; D is unclear. Germline V gene lookup returns CDR1 MDHEN and CDR2 SYDVKM. The germline V and J ends were trimmed by 2 bases and 7 bases, with 9 bases remaining between them. The length of the CDR3 is 14 residues. CDR3 DNA: TGTGCCAGCAGTTTACCTAGGACCAATTCACCCCTCCACTTT. Residues: CASSLPRTNSPLHF. The full variable domain, in which reference TRBV28 and TRBJ1-6 provide the parts outside the CDR3, is DVKVTQSSRYLVKRTGEKVFLECVQDMDHENMFWYRQDPGLGLRLIYFSYDVKMKEKGDIPEGYSVSREKKERFSLILESASTNQTSMYLCASSLPRTNSPLHFGNGTRLTVT.

This clone was picked up a small number of times. The chain employs TRBV1 and TRBJ2-7. TRBV1 is marked as a pseudogene. CDR3 size: 11 residues. In DNA, the CDR3 is TGCAACCAATTAGGGTCCTACGAGCAGTACTTC. The encoded protein is CNQLGSYEQYF.

The chain joins TRBV6-5 to TRBJ2-2, with 8 nucleotides matching TRBD1. Germline V lookup: CDR1 MNHEY, CDR2 SVGAGI. J gave up 8 bases and V 5 bases, and 1 base lay outside the gene matches. The CDR3 length is 12 residues. The CDR3 sequence: CASSQGAGELFF. The CDR3 DNA is TGTGCCAGCAGTCAGGGGGCTGGGGAGCTGTTTTTT.

This clone has just a few counts. This chain uses TRBV25-1 with TRBJ1-1; D is ambiguous. V lost 7 bases to trimming and J lost 8 bases, with 11 bases between them. CDR1 is MGHDK, CDR2 SYGVNS, per germline. There are 11 residues in the CDR3. The CDR3 DNA is TGTGCCAGCACTATGCACCTCGAAGCTTTCTTT. This encodes CASTMHLEAFF.

By its share, this clone is medium-sized (0.01 to 0.1%). The chain recombines TRBV6-5 with TRBJ2-5; the D is unclear. V lost 3 bases to trimming and J lost 2 bases, with 13 bases between them. The germline CDR1 and CDR2 sequences are MNHEY and SVGAGI. CDR3 length equals 15 residues. The CDR3 spells CASSYSTLGQETQYF. The CDR3 coding sequence is TGTGCCAGCAGTTATTCGACCCTGGGGCAAGAGACCCAGTACTTC.

This clone was detected once. The gene calls are TRBV5-4 and TRBJ2-7; D is undetermined. This CDR3 comprises 14 residues. Trimming removed 0 bases from V and 5 bases from J, with 12 bases in between. CDR1 is SGHNT, CDR2 YYREEE, per germline (reference sequence). CDR3 bases: TGTGCCAGCAGCTTGGGAGTAAGCCCCCACGAGCAGTACTTC. Encoded protein: CASSLGVSPHEQYF.

This sequence joins TRBV28 and TRBJ1-1; 8 nucleotides agree with TRBD1. V dropped 3 bases and J dropped 6; count of bases not matched to a gene: 15. The CDR3 is made up of 17 amino acids. Germline CDR1 and CDR2: MDHEN and SYDVKM. CDR3 coding DNA: TGTGCCAGCAGTTTTTCGTCCATGGACAGGGTTGGACCTGAAGCTTTCTTT. It yields the protein CASSFSSMDRVGPEAFF.

V and J are TRBV2 and TRBJ2-7; 11 bases are a match to TRBD1. Germline V gives CDR1 SNHLY, CDR2 FYNNEI. V lost 8 bases, J lost 7 bases, and 7 bases stayed unmatched. The CDR3 covers 13 residues. Written as DNA, the CDR3 is TGTGCCAGCCGGACAGGGGGCTTGGAGGAGCAGTACTTC. Translation gives CASRTGGLEEQYF.

The J gene is TRBJ1-1, the V gene TRBV19; D is perhaps TRBD1 (6 bases). V lost 11 bases, J lost 6 bases, and 19 bases lay in between. This CDR3 is 13 amino acids long. CDR1 is LNHDA and CDR2 is SQIVND in the germline V gene (reference sequence). The CDR3 sequence: CAVGIGGQPEAFF. CDR3 DNA: TGTGCCGTTGGTATCGGGGGGCAGCCTGAAGCTTTCTTT.

The rearrangement links TRBV7-4 to TRBJ1-5; D perhaps matches TRBD1 (6 bases). The germline CDR1 and CDR2 sequences are SGHVT and SQSDAQ. The CDR3 has 14 residues. V dropped 3 bases and J dropped 4 bases, with 10 bases sitting between them. CDR3 sequence (DNA): TGTGCCAGCAGCTTGAACAGGGATAATCAGCCCCAGCATTTT. This sequence encodes CASSLNRDNQPQHF.